Sequencing of this T cell receptor (beta chain) was carried out in a study of blood T cell repertoires in COVID-19. Study-level background: Sites across the United States, Italy and Spain contributed samples from acute and convalescent COVID-19.

Some clones are missing from TCRdb's copy, which holds only in-frame ones; the method was immunoSEQ multiplex PCR. The table shows tens of thousands of clones, with about four fifths occurring only once. The receptor was isolated from a man over 45 with active or convalescent COVID-19. Sequencing was done on a sample of peripheral blood.

The CDR3: CASSLDRLQETQYF. The CDR3 DNA sequence: TGTGCCAGCAGCTTGGACAGGCTACAAGAGACCCAGTACTTC. The rearrangement joins TRBV5-6 to TRBJ2-5, with D possibly being TRBD1 (5 bases). Germline V CDR1 and CDR2: SGHDT, YYEEEE. CDR3 length: 14 residues. The V gene lost 0 bases and the J gene lost 2 bases, with 8 bases spanning the gap.